The 28 T cell receptor beta chains presented below share a single source sample, sequenced in a study of blood T cells in healthy people across ages. A second 7 to 11 cycle PCR used barcoded and J-beta primers. One entry per CDR3 protein, called by TCRdb with MiXCR from the 5' RACE reads. The table records approximately 2,000,000 distinct CDR3 sequences, approximately 40% of them present only once. Sequenced input: blood. The source is a human donor in good health.

This clonotype was counted only a few times. The chain carries TRBV7-2 and TRBJ2-5, with D possibly being TRBD2 (5 bases). The CDR3 is 12 amino acids. Trimming removed 5 bases at V and 4 bases at J, with 8 bases between. The germline V gene encodes CDR1 SGHTA and CDR2 FQGNSA. The DNA of the CDR3 is TGTACCAGCAGCATAGAGGGAGAGACCCAGTACTTC. Translated, it gives CTSSIEGETQYF.

This chain connects TRBV7-9 to TRBJ1-2; TRBD1 aligns across 9 bases. Germline values: CDR1 SEHNR, CDR2 FQNEAQ (reference sequence). The ends lost 7 bases at V and 7 bases at J; junction bases unmatched: 7. There are 13 residues in the CDR3. CDR3 DNA: TGTGCCAGCATGGGGACAGGGACAGGTGGCTACACCTTC. Its translation is CASMGTGTGGYTF.

The V gene is TRBV12-3 or TRBV12-4, the J gene TRBJ1-1, with no clear D. The germline V and J ends were trimmed by 5 bases and 0 bases, with 10 bases remaining between them. The CDR3 loop spans 14 amino acids. CDR3 loop: CASSRSALNTEAFF. The CDR3 nucleotides are TGTGCCAGCAGTCGCTCAGCCCTGAACACTGAAGCTTTCTTT.

The rearrangement uses TRBV7-3 and TRBJ1-3, with 9 bases that match TRBD1. The germline gives CDR1 SGHTA, CDR2 FQGTGA. The CDR3 extends over 15 amino acids. The ends lost 6 bases at V and 0 bases at J; junction bases unmatched: 3. CDR3: CASRLTGGSGNTIYF. In DNA, the CDR3 is TGTGCCAGCAGGCTGACAGGGGGCTCTGGAAACACCATATATTTT.

This clonotype showed up many times. The rearrangement links TRBV4-1 to TRBJ1-6, with D tentatively TRBD1 (6 bases). CDR3 length equals 15 residues. V was pared by 4 bases and J by 6 bases, with 13 bases between. Germline V CDR1 and CDR2: MGHRA, YSYEKL. CDR3 nucleotides: TGCGCCAGCAGCCCTTACAGGGATTCTAATTCACCCCTCCACTTT. Its protein product is CASSPYRDSNSPLHF.

The chain carries TRBV7-2 and TRBJ2-5, with a possible D match to TRBD2 (6 bases). The germline V gene encodes CDR1 SGHTA and CDR2 FQGNSA. The CDR3 consists of 15 residues. V lost 7 bases and J 2 bases, leaving 17 bases between the germline ends. As DNA, the CDR3 is TGTGCCAGCAAGCAGGGCGGGGTAAATCAAGAGACCCAGTACTTC. Residues: CASKQGGVNQETQYF.

This clonotype has just a few counts. V and J are TRBV12-3 or TRBV12-4 and TRBJ2-4; D uncertain. V was cut by 6 bases and J by 3 bases, with 15 bases left in between. The CDR3 sequence is 15 residues long. The CDR3 reads CASRGIHDGKNIQYF. CDR3 bases: TGTGCCAGCAGGGGGATACATGATGGCAAAAACATTCAGTACTTC.

The rearrangement joins TRBV20-1 to TRBJ2-3; 10 nucleotides match TRBD1. V lost 5 bases to trimming and J lost 4 bases; unmatched junction nucleotides: 9. CDR3 length: 15 amino acids. Germline CDR1 DFQATT, CDR2 SNEGSKA (reference sequence). CDR3 bases: TGCAGTGCTCCAGAGACAGGGGGCAATGCAGATACGCAGTATTTT. This sequence encodes CSAPETGGNADTQYF.

This clonotype was observed at least ten times. The chain couples TRBV7-2 to TRBJ2-3, with 14 bases matching TRBD2. Germline V gene data show CDR1 as SGHTA and CDR2 as FQGNSA. CDR3 length: 20 amino acids. V dropped 6 bases and J dropped 0; count of bases not matched to a gene: 14. The CDR3: CASSPAPLTSGGASTDTQYF. The CDR3 DNA reads as TGTGCCAGCAGTCCCGCCCCCCTGACTAGCGGGGGGGCGAGCACAGATACGCAGTATTTT.

CDR3 DNA: TGTGCCAGCAGCTTGGATGGGAGGGGACTAGCGGGGTATGAGCAGTTCTTC. Amino acid sequence: CASSLDGRGLAGYEQFF. The rearrangement joins TRBV5-6 to TRBJ2-1; 13 bases fit TRBD2. This CDR3 spans 17 amino acids. The J segment lost 8 bases and the V segment lost 0 bases, leaving 8 bases of the junction unmatched. Germline V gene sequence: CDR1 SGHDT, CDR2 YYEEEE.

The chain joins TRBV6-5 to TRBJ1-2; TRBD1 matches at 7 bases. Per germline, CDR1 MNHEY and CDR2 SVGAGI. Germline trimming cut 2 bases from V and 4 bases from J; bases unmatched to any gene: 7. This CDR3 is built from 15 residues. The CDR3 nucleotides read TGTGCCAGCAGTTACCTGACGACAGGGATCTATGGCTACACCTTC. Translation gives CASSYLTTGIYGYTF.

This chain joins TRBV5-1 and TRBJ2-7, with D perhaps matching TRBD2 (6 bases). The CDR3 runs to 15 residues. Germline CDR1 reads SGHRS; CDR2 reads YFSETQ. Trimming pared 7 bases from V and 0 bases from J, leaving 17 bases between. CDR3 amino acids: CASGLGGWPSYEQYF. CDR3 sequence (DNA): TGCGCCAGCGGCCTGGGGGGATGGCCCTCCTACGAGCAGTACTTC.

This clonotype was seen at least ten times. The rearrangement uses TRBV6-1 and TRBJ2-7, with 9 bases matching TRBD1. This CDR3 is 17 amino acids long. Germline V gives CDR1 MNHNS, CDR2 SASEGT. The trim removed 4 bases at V and 3 bases at J, leaving 13 bases unmatched. The CDR3, as DNA: TGTGCCAGCAGTGGCGGGACAGGGTTCATGGTCCACTACGAGCAGTACTTC. As protein: CASSGGTGFMVHYEQYF.

As for this clonotype: A read error is possible here, since a much larger clone lies one base away. No DNA is shown, since the ends of the CDR3 on it are uncertain; the CDR3 is the one TCRdb lists. The chain is built from TRBV20-1 and TRBJ1-2. Germline CDR1 is DFQATT and CDR2 is SNEGSKA (reference sequence). The CDR3 is 13 residues long, counting both termini. The chain's CDR3 is CSARKPTFYGCTF.

This chain links TRBV29-1 with TRBJ2-7; TRBD1 might be the D (5 bases). The V end lost 6 bases, the J end lost 0 bases, and 12 bases lay between the germline ends. Germline CDR1 is SQVTM and CDR2 is ANQGSEA. CDR3 size: 13 residues. CDR3 nucleotide sequence: TGCAGCGTCCGACAGTCGAACTCCTACGAGCAGTACTTC. Amino acid sequence: CSVRQSNSYEQYF.

This clonotype came up a few times. The CDR3 sequence: CASSLVGGTGNTIYF. The CDR3 DNA is TGTGCCAGCAGTTTGGTAGGGGGCACTGGAAACACCATATATTTT. This chain links TRBV27 with TRBJ1-3; 7 nucleotides match TRBD1. V trimming: 3 bases; J trimming: 2 bases; junction bases outside the gene matches: 4. Per germline, CDR1 MNHEY and CDR2 SMNVEV (reference sequence). The length of the CDR3 is 15 residues.

For this clonotype: The junction departs from the called germline gene at one end, perhaps through a read error. The chain combines TRBV12-3 or TRBV12-4 with TRBJ1-2, with D unclear. This CDR3 comprises 12 residues. CDR3 DNA sequence: TGTGCCGGCAGACTCACGAATGGTGGCTACACCTTC. Protein product: CAGRLTNGGYTF.

The chain is built from TRBV5-1 and TRBJ2-7; 11 nucleotides line up with TRBD2. The CDR3 covers 17 residues. Germline lookup yields CDR1 SGHRS and CDR2 YFSETQ. With V trimmed by 2 bases and J by 3 bases, 10 bases remained unmatched. The CDR3 region is CASSFGRRLAGNYEQYF. CDR3 DNA sequence: TGCGCCAGCAGCTTTGGAAGAAGACTAGCGGGGAACTACGAGCAGTACTTC.

For the CDR3, the DNA is TGTGCCAGCAGTATGGCCGACGGGGGGGAGCTGTTTTTT. The encoded protein is CASSMADGGELFF. J is TRBJ2-2 and V is TRBV6-6; no reliable D call. V was pared by 5 bases and J by 8 bases, with 12 bases between. The CDR3 runs 13 residues. Germline values: CDR1 MNHNY, CDR2 SVGAGI (reference sequence).

The V call is TRBV10-3, the J call TRBJ1-3, with D possibly TRBD1 on 6 matching bases. V lost 4 bases to trimming and J lost 2 bases, with 15 bases between them. This CDR3 is built from 16 residues. Germline-derived CDR1 and CDR2 are ENHRY and SYGVKD. The CDR3 DNA reads as TGTGCCATCAGTGGTACGGTACAGGGCCCTGGAAACACCATATATTTT. This sequence encodes CAISGTVQGPGNTIYF.

This clonotype was detected only a few times. V is TRBV4-3 and J is TRBJ1-1; D remains unclear. This CDR3 contains 16 residues. The germline CDR1 and CDR2 sequences are LGHNA and YSLEER. Trimming cost V 1 base and J 1 base, with 13 bases left between them. This CDR3 is CASSQGVRVANTEAFF. CDR3 coding DNA: TGCGCCAGCAGCCAAGGGGTGAGGGTTGCGAACACTGAAGCTTTCTTT.

This clonotype was seen only a few times. The chain joins TRBV20-1 to TRBJ2-1; 8 nucleotides align to TRBD1. J lost 9 bases, V lost 7 bases, and 8 bases had no gene match. Germline lookup yields CDR1 DFQATT and CDR2 SNEGSKA (reference sequence). The length of the CDR3 is 12 residues. The CDR3 loop is CSVRDRGFEQFF. The CDR3 DNA reads TGCAGTGTGAGAGACAGGGGCTTTGAGCAGTTCTTC.

This chain connects TRBV29-1 to TRBJ2-3, with D possibly being TRBD1 (5 bases). The germline CDR1 and CDR2 sequences are SQVTM and ANQGSEA. Trimming removed 2 bases from V and 2 bases from J, with 11 bases in between. This CDR3 comprises 14 residues. The CDR3 nucleotides read TGCAGCGTTGAAAGGGGCCAAACCACAGATACGCAGTATTTT. Translation gives CSVERGQTTDTQYF.

V usage is TRBV5-1 and J usage is TRBJ2-5; D is perhaps TRBD1 (5 bases). The DNA end is a closer match to TRBJ2-7, so the J assignment may be wrong. From germline, CDR1 is SGHRS and CDR2 YFSETQ. The CDR3 is 13 amino acids. CDR3: CASSLVQGIEQYF. CDR3 bases: TGCGCCAGCAGCTTGGTTCAGGGAATCGAGCAGTACTTC.

This clonotype was seen many times. The chain joins TRBV4-3 to TRBJ2-7; 11 positions match TRBD2. V was pared by 4 bases and J by 5 bases, with 10 bases of the junction left unmatched. This CDR3 comprises 16 residues. The germline V gene encodes CDR1 LGHNA and CDR2 YSLEER. CDR3 region: CASSLWDSGGANEQYF. In DNA, the CDR3 is TGCGCCAGCAGCCTTTGGGATAGCGGGGGGGCCAACGAGCAGTACTTC.

The V gene is TRBV6-5, the J gene TRBJ2-3, with a possible D match to TRBD2 (6 bases). The V gene's germline CDR1 is MNHEY and CDR2 SVGAGI. The CDR3 totals 13 residues. Trimming removed 6 bases at V and 10 bases at J, with 17 bases between. DNA for the CDR3: TGTGCCAGCAGCCGGGACTCAGGATATCCGCAGTATTTT. Translated: CASSRDSGYPQYF.

This clonotype was seen more than once but under ten times. J is TRBJ1-3 and V is TRBV6-5; D is unresolved. The CDR3 has 13 residues. Trimming left V 0 bases short and J 10 bases short, with 10 bases between. The germline V gene encodes CDR1 MNHEY and CDR2 SVGAGI. Here the CDR3 DNA reads TGTGCCAGCAGTTACTCGAATGCTGGAACCATATATTTT. It codes for CASSYSNAGTIYF.

J is TRBJ2-7 and V is TRBV20-1; tentatively, D is TRBD2 (6 bases). The CDR3 is 11 amino acids. Germline CDR1 and CDR2: DFQATT and SNEGSKA (reference sequence). The V end lost 8 bases, the J end lost 5 bases, and 13 bases lay between the germline ends. The CDR3 loop reads CSPRGGNEQYF. In nucleotides, the CDR3 is TGCAGTCCCCGCGGAGGGAACGAGCAGTACTTC.